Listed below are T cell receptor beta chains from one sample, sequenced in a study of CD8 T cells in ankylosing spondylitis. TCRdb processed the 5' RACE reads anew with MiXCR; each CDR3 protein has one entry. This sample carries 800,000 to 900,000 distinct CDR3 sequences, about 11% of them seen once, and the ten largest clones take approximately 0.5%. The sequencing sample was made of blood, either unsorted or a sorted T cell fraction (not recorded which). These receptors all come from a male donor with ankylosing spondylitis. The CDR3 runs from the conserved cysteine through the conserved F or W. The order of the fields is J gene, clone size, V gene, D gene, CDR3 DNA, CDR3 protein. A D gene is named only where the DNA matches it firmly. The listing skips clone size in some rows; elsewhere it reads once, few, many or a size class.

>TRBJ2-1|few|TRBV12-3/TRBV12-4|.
TGTGCCAGCACCTTGGGGGACTCCACCTACAATGAGCAGTTCTTC
CASTLGDSTYNEQFF
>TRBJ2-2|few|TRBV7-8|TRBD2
TGTGCCAGCAGCTTATCTAGGACTAGCGGGATTAACACCGGGGAGCTGTTTTTT
CASSLSRTSGINTGELFF
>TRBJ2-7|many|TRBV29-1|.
TGCAGCGTTGAAGCAGGGATCAGAAGGGAGCAGTACTTC
CSVEAGIRREQYF
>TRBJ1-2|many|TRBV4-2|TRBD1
TGTGCCAGCAGCCCTCGGACAGGGGGGATCTATGGCTACACCTTC
CASSPRTGGIYGYTF
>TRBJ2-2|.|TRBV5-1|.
TGCGCCAGCAGCTTCATGTCAAATGACGGGGAGCTGTTTTTT
CASSFMSNDGELFF
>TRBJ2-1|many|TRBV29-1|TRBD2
TGCAGCGTCGGACTAGCGGGGGATGAGCAGTTCTTC
CSVGLAGDEQFF
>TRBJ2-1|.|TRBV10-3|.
TGTGCCATCAGTGACCATAGGAGGGAGCAGTTCTTC
CAISDHRREQFF
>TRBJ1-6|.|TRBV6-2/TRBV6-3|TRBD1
TGTGCCAGCAACCCGGGACAGAGTAATTCACCCCTCCACTTT
CASNPGQSNSPLHF
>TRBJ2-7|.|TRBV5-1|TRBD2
TGCGCCAGCAGCTTCCTCCCTGGGACTAGCGGGAGCTCCTACGAGCAGTACTTC
CASSFLPGTSGSSYEQYF
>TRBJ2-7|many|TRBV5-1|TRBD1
TGCGCCAGCAGCTTACAGGGGACATCCTACGAGCAGTACTTC
CASSLQGTSYEQYF
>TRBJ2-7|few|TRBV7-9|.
TGTGCCAGCAGCGGACATAGCTCCTACGAGCAGTACTTC
CASSGHSSYEQYF
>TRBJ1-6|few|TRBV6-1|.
TGTGCCAGCAGCCACGACGGGGTTGGTTCACCCCTCCACTTT
CASSHDGVGSPLHF
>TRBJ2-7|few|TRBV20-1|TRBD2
TGCAGTGCTAGTGTAGCGGGAGGGGCCTACGAGCAGTACTTC
CSASVAGGAYEQYF
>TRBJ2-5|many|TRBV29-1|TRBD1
TGCAGCGTCGACAGGGACGGGGAGACCCAGTACTTC
CSVDRDGETQYF
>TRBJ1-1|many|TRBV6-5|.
TGTGCCAGCAGCTACCAGGGCGGGGGCACTGAAGCTTTCTTT
CASSYQGGGTEAFF
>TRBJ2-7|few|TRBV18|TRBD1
TGTGCCAGCTCACCATCAGGACAGGGCGGCTACGAGCAGTACTTC
CASSPSGQGGYEQYF
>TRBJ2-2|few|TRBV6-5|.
TGTGCCAGCAGTTACCCGAAAACGGCGAACACCGGGGAGCTGTTTTTT
CASSYPKTANTGELFF
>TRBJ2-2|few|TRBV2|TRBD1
TGTGCCAGCACCGGAGGTTCCGGGACAGGGGGCACCGGGGAGCTGTTTTTT
CASTGGSGTGGTGELFF